This T cell receptor (beta chain) was captured by sequencing in a study of cytomegalovirus exposure and HLA in healthy donors. Concerning this clone: Its antigen is as yet unknown.

Germline CDR1 is SGHVS and CDR2 is FQNEAQ. Unmatched junction bases numbered 6, after V lost 1 base and J lost 11 bases. This CDR3 spans 14 amino acids. Study-wide points: In a later analysis, parvovirus B19, influenza, CMV and Epstein-Barr virus appeared linked to several top co-occurrence clusters. Using the classifier, cytomegalovirus status was reportedly diagnosed with high specificity and sensitivity.

Vbeta (60) and Jbeta (13) primers were used in the PCR. The protocol was immunoSEQ multiplex PCR, while the TCRdb copy is restricted to in-frame clones and leaves out a portion. Among over 150,000 clones listed, roughly 77% were seen once. The chain is built from TRBV7-8 and TRBJ1-5, with 9 bases aligning to TRBD1. The sample taken for sequencing was PBMCs. The clonotype was recovered from a man aged 30 to 39 in good health and CMV-seropositive. The CDR3 region is CASSLGQGVGSQHF. The CDR3 nucleotides read TGTGCCAGCAGCTTAGGACAGGGGGTAGGGTCCCAGCATTTT. Looking up the rest from reference TRBV7-8 and TRBJ1-5 gives the full variable domain: GAGVSQSPRYKVAKRGQDVALRCDPISGHVSLFWYQQALGQGPEFLTYFQNEAQLDKSGLPSDRFFAERPEGSVSTLKIQRTQQEDSAVYLCASSLGQGVGSQHFGDGTRLSIL.